This T cell receptor (beta chain) was sequenced during a study of regulatory and conventional T cells in breast cancer. Via MiXCR, TCRdb re-called the PCR reads, giving one row per CDR3 protein. The data contain 9,900 or so distinct CDR3 sequences, nearly 35% of them singletons. This CDR3 spans 11 amino acids. Trimming shortened V by 8 bases and J by 2 bases, and 6 bases separated the two germline ends. This clonotype was detected only a few times. Sequenced input: conventional T cells from blood. The chain uses TRBV12-3 or TRBV12-4 and TRBJ2-5; D gene ambiguous. The receptor was derived from a male donor in good health. For the CDR3, the DNA is TGTGCCAGCCAAGGACAAGAGACCCAGTACTTC. This translates into CASQGQETQYF.